This is a list of T cell receptor beta chains from one sample in a study of beta chain features in type 1 diabetes. The protocol was immunoSEQ multiplex PCR, while the TCRdb copy is restricted to in-frame clones and leaves out a portion. The table has about 38,000 clones, about 65% seen once. Sample: Tregs from blood. These receptors originate from a woman aged 25 to 39 in good health. Each CDR3 is given with its conserved first and last residue. The D gene is left open where the match is weak. Clone sizes are given selectively: once, few, many, or a class where the clone is expanded.

J | V | D | size | CDR3 | DNA
TRBJ2-7 | TRBV14 | NA | NA | CASSQQGGPYEQYF | TGTGCCAGCAGCCAACAGGGTGGGCCCTACGAGCAGTACTTC
TRBJ2-2 | TRBV18 | TRBD2 | NA | CASSPLAGVFGGELFF | TGTGCCAGCTCACCCCTAGCGGGAGTGTTCGGCGGGGAGCTGTTTTTT
TRBJ2-7 | TRBV6-5 | NA | NA | CASSYRGGRSYEQYF | TGTGCCAGCAGTTACCGCGGAGGCCGATCCTACGAGCAGTACTTC
TRBJ2-7 | TRBV28 | NA | few | CASSLLQGRQYF | TGTGCCAGCAGTCTTTTACAGGGAAGGCAGTACTTC
TRBJ2-1 | TRBV6-1 | TRBD1 | few | CASSNSYRGQFF | TGTGCCAGCAGCAACTCCTACAGGGGGCAGTTCTTC
TRBJ2-2 | TRBV19 | NA | NA | CASSAIRSLNTGELFF | TGTGCCAGTAGTGCAATACGGAGCTTGAACACCGGGGAGCTGTTTTTT
TRBJ1-3 | TRBV7-2 | TRBD1 | NA | CASSLLSTGGIGNTIYF | TGTGCCAGCAGCTTACTTTCAACAGGGGGTATTGGAAACACCATATATTTT
TRBJ2-1 | TRBV7-3 | NA | once | CASSSQTLSNEQFF | TGTGCCAGCAGCTCGCAGACTCTGAGCAATGAGCAGTTCTTC
TRBJ1-1 | TRBV7-9 | NA | NA | CASRQTVNTEAFF | TGTGCCAGCAGACAGACAGTGAACACTGAAGCTTTCTTT
TRBJ2-7 | TRBV7-9 | TRBD2 | NA | CASSRVGLAGDEQYF | TGTGCCAGCAGCCGCGTCGGACTAGCGGGAGACGAGCAGTACTTC
TRBJ2-3 | TRBV15 | NA | few | CATSRDLLNTDTQYF | TGTGCCACCAGCAGAGATCTCCTAAACACAGATACGCAGTATTTT
TRBJ1-1 | TRBV18 | TRBD1 | NA | CASSPQGANTEAFF | TGTGCCAGCTCACCACAGGGGGCGAACACTGAAGCTTTCTTT
TRBJ2-5 | TRBV14 | NA | NA | CASSQGSLRQETQYF | TGTGCCAGCAGCCAAGGTTCACTTCGCCAAGAGACCCAGTACTTC
TRBJ2-3 | TRBV10-3 | TRBD1 | medium-sized | CAIRTGTGTADTQYF | TGTGCCATCAGGACCGGGACAGGGACGGCAGATACGCAGTATTTT
TRBJ2-7 | TRBV7-3 | NA | NA | CASSLTQGYEQYF | TGTGCCAGCAGCTTAACCCAGGGCTACGAGCAGTACTTC
TRBJ1-2 | TRBV7-9 | NA | NA | CASSSGLNYGYTF | TGTGCCAGCAGCTCGGGACTCAACTATGGCTACACCTTC
TRBJ2-2 | TRBV25-1 | TRBD1 | NA | CASSGTATGELFF | TGTGCCAGCAGCGGGACAGCAACCGGGGAGCTGTTTTTT
TRBJ1-2 | TRBV5-6 | NA | NA | CASSFGRKVYGYTF | TGTGCCAGCAGCTTTGGCAGGAAAGTCTATGGCTACACCTTC
TRBJ1-5 | TRBV6-5 | NA | NA | CASSSGPTESNQPQHF | TGTGCCAGCAGTTCTGGGCCGACAGAAAGCAATCAGCCCCAGCATTTT
TRBJ1-5 | TRBV27 | NA | NA | CASSFLTGKLGNQPQHF | TGTGCCAGCAGTTTCCTAACAGGAAAGTTGGGCAATCAGCCCCAGCATTTT
TRBJ1-2 | TRBV29-1 | NA | NA | CSVEDRSTGNSFLYGYTF | TGCAGCGTTGAAGATAGAAGCACAGGCAACTCGTTTCTTTATGGCTACACCTTC
TRBJ2-3 | TRBV18 | TRBD2 | few | CASSSRTSRGLDTQYF | TGTGCCAGCTCATCCAGGACTAGCCGGGGTCTGGATACGCAGTATTTT
TRBJ1-5 | TRBV7-2 | NA | NA | CASSLDFGQPQHF | TGTGCCAGCAGCTTAGATTTCGGTCAGCCCCAGCATTTT
TRBJ2-7 | TRBV25-1 | NA | NA | CASSDGGSDSYEQYF | TGTGCCAGCAGTGATGGTGGATCCGACTCCTACGAGCAGTACTTC
TRBJ1-2 | TRBV5-1 | NA | NA | CASRQDNYGYTF | TGCGCCAGCAGGCAGGATAACTATGGCTACACCTTC
TRBJ2-7 | TRBV7-2 | TRBD2 | NA | CASSLGAGANYEQYF | TGTGCCAGCAGCTTAGGAGCGGGAGCGAACTACGAGCAGTACTTC
TRBJ2-1 | TRBV6-1 | TRBD2 | few | CASRTRLAAVRGEFF | TGTGCCAGCAGAACACGACTAGCGGCCGTCCGGGGGGAGTTCTTC
TRBJ2-5 | TRBV28 | TRBD2 | NA | CASRELAGAQYF | TGTGCCAGCAGAGAACTAGCGGGAGCCCAGTACTTC
TRBJ1-1 | TRBV4-2 | NA | NA | CASSQEPAVNTEAFF | TGTGCCAGCAGCCAAGAACCTGCAGTGAACACTGAAGCTTTCTTT
TRBJ2-3 | TRBV19 | NA | NA | CASSPSEPTDTQYF | TGTGCCAGTAGCCCCAGCGAGCCCACAGATACGCAGTATTTT
TRBJ2-1 | TRBV2 | NA | few | CASTRTVKTYNEQFF | TGTGCCAGCACCCGGACAGTGAAAACCTACAATGAGCAGTTCTTC
TRBJ2-1 | TRBV18 | TRBD2 | NA | CASSLAGGLTNEQFF | TGTGCCAGCTCATTAGCGGGAGGGTTGACGAATGAGCAGTTCTTC
TRBJ2-7 | TRBV4-3 | NA | NA | CASSQRFGGSYEQYF | TGCGCCAGCAGCCAAAGGTTCGGGGGTTCCTACGAGCAGTACTTC
TRBJ2-7 | TRBV11-2 | NA | NA | CASSLGQPYEQYF | TGTGCCAGCAGCTTAGGACAGCCCTACGAGCAGTACTTC
TRBJ2-1 | TRBV19 | TRBD2 | NA | CASSIKETSTYNEQFF | TGTGCCAGTAGTATTAAGGAGACTAGCACCTACAATGAGCAGTTCTTC
TRBJ2-7 | TRBV21-1 | NA | NA | CASSLNLKDRVGEQYF | TGTGCCAGCAGCCTTAACCTTAAGGACAGGGTGGGCGAGCAGTACTTC
TRBJ2-7 | TRBV7-2 | TRBD2 | medium-sized | CASSLGLAGVDEQYF | TGTGCCAGCAGCCTGGGACTAGCGGGAGTAGACGAGCAGTACTTC